Shown below are 23 T cell receptor beta chains from a single sample sequenced in a study of spatial heterogeneity in lung cancer. The time point is: sample taken at primary tumor resection. Researchers sequenced whole RNA taken from tumor, nontumor lung or frozen PBMC without sorting. TCRdb used MiXCR to reprocess the 5' RACE reads, holding one entry per CDR3 protein. The data show about 50,000 distinct CDR3 sequences, 7.5% to 8% seen once. The sample in question was PBMCs, obtained at surgery. The receptors were gathered from a female donor with early-stage non-small cell lung cancer.

The rearrangement joins TRBV12-3 or TRBV12-4 to TRBJ2-1, with 8 bases fitting TRBD2. The CDR3 runs to 15 residues. V gave up 6 bases and J gave up 2 bases; unmatched junction bases: 6. As DNA, the CDR3 is TGTGCCAGCAGCCTTAGCGGGATTACCTACAATGAGCAGTTCTTC. Translated, it gives CASSLSGITYNEQFF.

This clonotype occurred many times. V is TRBV9 and J is TRBJ2-1; D uncertain. CDR1 and CDR2 from the germline V gene are SGDLS and YYNGEE. The CDR3 is 12 amino acids. Trimming took 4 bases from V and 9 from J, leaving 11 bases between them. In DNA, the CDR3 is TGTGCCAGCAGCCTGGGTCTCGGTGAGCAGTTCTTC. The encoded protein is CASSLGLGEQFF.

The chain joins TRBV7-2 to TRBJ2-7; 9 bases match TRBD2. Germline V gene lookup returns CDR1 SGHTA and CDR2 FQGNSA. J gave up 5 bases and V 4 bases, and 6 bases lay outside the gene matches. The CDR3 totals 14 residues. The CDR3 spells CASSSAGGRHEQYF. CDR3 bases: TGTGCCAGCAGCTCAGCGGGGGGCCGGCACGAGCAGTACTTC.

This clonotype was counted many times. V is TRBV5-1 and J is TRBJ1-1, with D maybe TRBD1 (6 bases). Looked up from germline, CDR1 is SGHRS and CDR2 is YFSETQ. The length of the CDR3 is 13 residues. V was shortened by 2 bases and J by 4 bases, with 9 bases between the two germline ends. The CDR3 coding sequence is TGCGCCAGCAGCTTTGGGGGGGCCACTGAAGCTTTCTTT. It translates to CASSFGGATEAFF.

The V gene is TRBV29-1, the J gene TRBJ1-1, with D tentatively TRBD1 (5 bases). The CDR3 loop spans 13 amino acids. Germline V gives CDR1 SQVTM, CDR2 ANQGSEA. The V end lost 6 bases, the J end lost 3 bases, and 14 bases lay between the germline ends. The DNA of the CDR3 is TGCAGCGTCCACCCCCTACAGGACACTGAAGCTTTCTTT. Its protein product is CSVHPLQDTEAFF.

This clonotype was observed a few times. The rearrangement links TRBV5-1 to TRBJ1-3, with no clear D. V was trimmed by 4 bases and J by 0 bases, leaving 11 bases between them. CDR3 size: 15 residues. CDR1 is SGHRS, CDR2 YFSETQ, per germline. CDR3: CASSPSRDSGNTIYF. CDR3 coding DNA: TGCGCCAGCAGCCCATCCCGGGACTCTGGAAACACCATATATTTT.

The chain links TRBV7-9 to TRBJ2-1, with 10 bases matching TRBD2. The V and J ends lost 3 bases and 1 base, in that order; junction bases with no gene match: 3. The CDR3 has 16 amino acids. Germline V gives CDR1 SEHNR, CDR2 FQNEAQ (reference sequence). The CDR3 DNA is TGTGCCAGCAGCTTTAGCGGGGGGACTTCCTACAATGAGCAGTTCTTC. This sequence encodes CASSFSGGTSYNEQFF.

This clonotype occurred many times. V usage is TRBV27 and J usage is TRBJ2-5, with 7 bases aligning to TRBD1. The germline V gene has CDR1 MNHEY and CDR2 SMNVEV (reference sequence). The CDR3 extends over 15 amino acids. After removal of 2 bases from V and 5 bases from J, the junction contained 8 bases not matched to a gene. CDR3 in amino acids: CASSLRDSRQETQYF. In nucleotides, the CDR3 is TGTGCCAGCAGTTTAAGGGACAGCCGCCAGGAGACCCAGTACTTC.

Concerning this clonotype itself: This may be a read error: a much more frequent sequence differs by one nucleotide. The chain has TRBV5-6 and TRBJ1-3; no reliable D call. Germline lookup yields CDR1 SGHDT and CDR2 YYEEEE. This CDR3 is built from 13 residues. The V end was cut by 4 bases, the J end by 3 bases, with 8 bases between. The CDR3: CASSLTRGNTIYF. The CDR3 region has the DNA TGTGCCAGCAGCCTAACGCGTGGAAACACCATATATTTT.

In this sample, this clonotype turned up many times. The chain uses TRBV12-3 or TRBV12-4 and TRBJ2-1; the match to TRBD1 covers 7 bases. The V gene end was trimmed by 6 bases and the J gene end by 8 bases; junction bases not matched to a gene: 13. The CDR3 has 15 residues. The DNA for the CDR3 is TGTGCCAGCAGCCTTTACCCCCGAGGGGGCGATGAGCAGTTCTTC. Residues: CASSLYPRGGDEQFF.

The chain recombines TRBV5-1 with TRBJ2-3, with no clear D. The CDR3 has 13 residues. Germline loops: CDR1 SGHRS, CDR2 YFSETQ. The V gene lost 0 bases and the J gene lost 4 bases, with 6 bases spanning the gap. The CDR3 DNA sequence: TGCGCCAGCAGCTTGGGGCCCGCAGATACGCAGTATTTT. Translating it yields CASSLGPADTQYF.

This clonotype was counted at least ten times. The J gene is TRBJ2-7, the V gene TRBV6-2 or TRBV6-3, with D unresolved. Trimming cost V 0 bases and J 3 bases, with 15 bases left between them. Germline assignment: CDR1 MNHEY and CDR2 SVGEGT. The CDR3 has 16 amino acids. The DNA for the CDR3 is TGTGCCAGCAGTTACTCGTGGGCGACCGATTTCTACGAGCAGTACTTC. Protein sequence: CASSYSWATDFYEQYF.

This clonotype was seen at least ten times. This chain joins TRBV6-5 and TRBJ2-5; TRBD2 might be the D (6 bases). The V end lost 7 bases, the J end lost 1 base, and 16 bases lay between the germline ends. The germline V gene encodes CDR1 MNHEY and CDR2 SVGAGI. The length of the CDR3 is 15 residues. CDR3 nucleotide sequence: TGTGCCAGCACCCCGGACGGAGGGGCCCAAGAGACCCAGTACTTC. Its translation: CASTPDGGAQETQYF.

This clonotype has ten or more counts. The chain employs TRBV27 and TRBJ2-2, with 10 bases identical to TRBD2. The CDR3 has 17 residues. The germline V gene encodes CDR1 MNHEY and CDR2 SMNVEV (reference sequence). V lost 4 bases to trimming and J lost 1 base; unmatched junction nucleotides: 6. The CDR3 reads CASSSSSGGVNTGELFF. The DNA for the CDR3 is TGTGCCAGCAGTTCATCTAGCGGGGGCGTGAACACCGGGGAGCTGTTTTTT.

CDR3 nucleotides: TGTGCCAGCAGTCCACCGGGACAGGGTCGTTACGAGCAGTACTTC. Its translation: CASSPPGQGRYEQYF. The rearrangement uses TRBV28 and TRBJ2-7, with TRBD1 matching 9 bases. Germline loops: CDR1 MDHEN, CDR2 SYDVKM. Germline trimming cut 5 bases from V and 4 bases from J; bases unmatched to any gene: 9. The CDR3 length is 15 residues.

This clonotype appeared many times. The chain is built from TRBV6-6 and TRBJ2-3, with a possible D match to TRBD1 (5 bases). The CDR3 has 15 amino acids. Germline loops: CDR1 MNHNY, CDR2 SVGAGI (reference sequence). V was shortened by 4 bases and J by 4 bases, with 15 bases between the two germline ends. For the CDR3, the DNA is TGTGCCAGCAGTTCTAGGGCCAGGGTGGCAGATACGCAGTATTTT. Amino acid sequence: CASSSRARVADTQYF.

This clonotype was recorded many times. V usage is TRBV10-3 and J usage is TRBJ2-5, with D maybe TRBD1 (6 bases). CDR3 size: 17 residues. V gave up 4 bases and J gave up 5 bases, with 23 bases separating them. CDR1 and CDR2 (germline): ENHRY, SYGVKD. CDR3 in amino acids: CAISAAGIQGSRETQYF. CDR3 DNA sequence: TGTGCCATCAGTGCCGCCGGTATACAGGGAAGTAGGGAGACCCAGTACTTC.

This clonotype has at least ten counts. J is TRBJ1-1 and V is TRBV12-3 or TRBV12-4, with D perhaps matching TRBD1 (5 bases). V was clipped by 5 bases and J by 5 bases, with 12 bases between them. The CDR3 loop spans 13 amino acids. CDR3 residues: CASSPRGGTEAFF. CDR3 nucleotide sequence: TGTGCCAGCAGTCCCCGGGGGGGAACTGAAGCTTTCTTT.

This clonotype was counted only a few times. The chain is built from TRBV9 and TRBJ1-5, with 9 bases fitting TRBD1. The CDR3 has 15 residues. Trimming took 3 bases from V and 6 from J; bases not matched to a gene: 7. Germline CDR1 SGDLS, CDR2 YYNGEE. For the CDR3, the DNA is TGTGCCAGCAGCGCGGGGGACAGGGAAGGTCAGCCCCAGCATTTT. Encoded protein: CASSAGDREGQPQHF.

This clonotype was detected a few times. V is TRBV20-1 and J is TRBJ2-6, with D perhaps assigned TRBD1 or TRBD2 (6 bases each). The V end was cut by 0 bases, the J end by 0 bases, with 21 bases between. The CDR3 has 20 residues. Germline CDR1 and CDR2: DFQATT and SNEGSKA (reference sequence). The CDR3 nucleotides read TGCAGTGCTAGAGATCTTGTTGGGGGCGGGGCAAACTCTGGGGCCAACGTCCTGACTTTC. It specifies CSARDLVGGGANSGANVLTF.

The sample holds a few counts of this clonotype. V is TRBV7-2 and J is TRBJ1-5; 8 nucleotides match TRBD1. After removal of 5 bases from V and 9 bases from J, the junction contained 12 bases not matched to a gene. There are 15 residues in the CDR3. The germline CDR1 and CDR2 sequences are SGHTA and FQGNSA. DNA of the CDR3: TGTGCCAGCAGCCAAGACCAGGGGGCGGGAAGGCCCCAGCATTTT. It codes for CASSQDQGAGRPQHF.

The rearrangement joins TRBV19 to TRBJ2-1; D assignment may be TRBD1 or TRBD2 (5 bases each). This CDR3 is 16 amino acids long. V was cut by 9 bases and J by 2 bases, with 20 bases left in between. Germline V gives CDR1 LNHDA, CDR2 SQIVND (reference sequence). As DNA, the CDR3 is TGTGCCAGCAGTCACGAAGGCCCGGGACCCTACAATGAGCAGTTCTTC. As protein: CASSHEGPGPYNEQFF.

In this sample, this clonotype turned up a few times. The chain carries TRBV5-1 and TRBJ1-6; 9 positions agree with TRBD1. Trimming removed 8 bases from V and 9 bases from J; junction bases left unmatched: 6. The CDR3 length is 13 residues. Germline CDR1 reads SGHRS; CDR2 reads YFSETQ. The CDR3 loop reads CASNRDRASPLHF. The CDR3, as DNA: TGCGCCAGTAACCGGGACAGGGCTTCACCCCTCCACTTT.